Listed below are T cell receptor beta chains from one sample, sequenced in a study of T cell responses to AZD1222 COVID-19 vaccine. Method: immunoSEQ multiplex PCR; TCRdb's copy keeps in-frame clones and lacks some. Among more than 50,000 clones listed, 87% were seen once. Sample: peripheral blood, taken on day 0 of AZD1222 vaccination. These receptors came from an adult in good health. The CDR3 runs from the conserved cysteine through the conserved F or W. D genes are given only for firm matches. Expanded clones are given a class, and other clones once, few, many or no size at all.

CDR3 DNA	CDR3 protein	D gene	CDR3 length	J gene	V gene	clone size
TGTGCCAGCAGCTTAGTCGCTGAGTATGGCTACACCTTC	CASSLVAEYGYTF	.	13	TRBJ1-2	TRBV7-2	.
TGTGCCAGGCGGGAAACTTATTTTCTATCTGTGTCACCCCTCCACTTT	CARRETYFLSVSPLHF	.	16	TRBJ1-6	TRBV6-4	.
TGTGCCACCAGACTCGGGACAGGGGGCCACTACAATTCACCCCTCCACTTT	CATRLGTGGHYNSPLHF	TRBD1	17	TRBJ1-6	TRBV19	.
TGTGCCAGCATGGGACGGTATAATTCACCCCTCCACTTT	CASMGRYNSPLHF	.	13	TRBJ1-6	TRBV2	.
TGTGCCACCCGACAGGCCGGCGTAAAACTGTTTTTT	CATRQAGVKLFF	.	12	TRBJ1-4	TRBV28	.
TGTGCCAGTACCCGTACGGACAGGGGAGGCACTGAAGCTTTCTTT	CASTRTDRGGTEAFF	TRBD1	15	TRBJ1-1	TRBV19	.
TGTGCCAGCAGCCAATCTTGGGGCGAGGGAAGGAATCAGCCCCAGCATTTT	CASSQSWGEGRNQPQHF	.	17	TRBJ1-5	TRBV16	.
TGTGCCAGCAGTGATGGGGGGGGCGGCTATGGCTACACCTTC	CASSDGGGGYGYTF	.	14	TRBJ1-2	TRBV6-1	.
TGTGCCAGCGGGGGGACCGCGAACACTGAAGCTTTCTTT	CASGGTANTEAFF	.	13	TRBJ1-1	TRBV2	.
TGTGCCAGCAGCCAAGCGGGACAGGGGGTGAATGAGCAGTTCTTC	CASSQAGQGVNEQFF	TRBD1	15	TRBJ2-1	TRBV3-1/TRBV3-2	few
TGTGCCAGCAGTGCCGAACTAGCGGGGAGCGGGACCCAGTACTTC	CASSAELAGSGTQYF	TRBD2	15	TRBJ2-5	TRBV2	.
TGCAGCGTTGGGCTTGTGCCAATGAACACTGAAGCTTTCTTT	CSVGLVPMNTEAFF	.	14	TRBJ1-1	TRBV29-1	.
TGTGCCAGCAGCCCTTACAGGGGAAGGTTTCAAGAGACCCAGTACTTC	CASSPYRGRFQETQYF	TRBD1	16	TRBJ2-5	TRBV6-2/TRBV6-3	once
TGTGCCAGCAGCACCAGGGGGGCAAGTGGGGAGCTGTTTTTT	CASSTRGASGELFF	.	14	TRBJ2-2	TRBV7-3	.
TGCGCCAGCAGCTTGAGCTCAGTGAACACTGAAGCTTTCTTT	CASSLSSVNTEAFF	.	14	TRBJ1-1	TRBV5-1	.
TGTGCCAGCAGCTTAGCGAACACTGAAGCTTTCTTT	CASSLANTEAFF	.	12	TRBJ1-1	TRBV13	.
TGCGCCAGCAGCCCGACGGGACTAGCGGGAAATGAGCAGTTCTTC	CASSPTGLAGNEQFF	TRBD2	15	TRBJ2-1	TRBV5-1	.